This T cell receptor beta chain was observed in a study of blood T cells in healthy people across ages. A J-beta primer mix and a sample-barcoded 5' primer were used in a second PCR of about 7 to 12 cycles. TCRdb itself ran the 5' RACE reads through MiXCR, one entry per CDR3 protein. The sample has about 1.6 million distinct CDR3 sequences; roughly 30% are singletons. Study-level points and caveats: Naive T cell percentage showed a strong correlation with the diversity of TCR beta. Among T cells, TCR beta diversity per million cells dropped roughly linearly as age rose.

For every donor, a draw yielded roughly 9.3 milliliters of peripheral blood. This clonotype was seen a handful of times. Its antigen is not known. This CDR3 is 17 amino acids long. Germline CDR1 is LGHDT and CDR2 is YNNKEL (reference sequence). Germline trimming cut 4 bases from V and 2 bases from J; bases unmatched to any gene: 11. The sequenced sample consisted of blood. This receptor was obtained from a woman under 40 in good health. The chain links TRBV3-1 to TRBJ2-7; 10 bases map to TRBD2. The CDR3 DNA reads TGTGCCAGCAGCCCTGCTGGGGGCAGCGGGGGGGCCTACGAGCAGTACTTC. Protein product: CASSPAGGSGGAYEQYF.